The rows below give T cell receptor beta chains drawn from one sample of a study of T cell clonotyping in hematopoietic cell transplantation. Profiled with immunoSEQ multiplex PCR; TCRdb holds only in-frame clones, not every one. The table has several thousand clones, about 90% seen once. Material: peripheral blood mononuclear cells, obtained before stem cell transplant. Receptors were obtained from a woman aged 55 to 70 with acute myeloid leukemia. Some clones in this sample may be carry-over from other donors' samples. The CDR3 runs from the conserved cysteine through the conserved F or W. A D gene is named only where the DNA matches it firmly. The size entry is marked missing in some rows and otherwise reads once, few, many or a size class.

J: TRBJ2-7
size: -
V: TRBV2
D: TRBD2
CDR3: CATSGGGTSYEQYF
DNA: TGTGCCACCTCCGGGGGGGGGACCTCCTACGAGCAGTACTTC

J: TRBJ1-4
size: few
V: TRBV30
D: TRBD1
CDR3: CAWTGRGQGNEKLFF
DNA: TGTGCCTGGACTGGGAGGGGACAGGGGAATGAAAAACTGTTTTTT

J: TRBJ2-1
size: few
V: TRBV27
D: -
CDR3: CASSLGVGNEQFF
DNA: TGTGCCAGCAGTTTAGGGGTGGGGAATGAGCAGTTCTTC

J: TRBJ1-2
size: -
V: TRBV19
D: TRBD1
CDR3: CASSGTGDYGYTF
DNA: TGTGCCAGTAGTGGGACAGGGGACTATGGCTACACCTTC

J: TRBJ1-4
size: -
V: TRBV6-5
D: -
CDR3: CASSPPNSNEKLFF
DNA: TGTGCCAGCAGCCCCCCGAACAGCAATGAAAAACTGTTTTTT

J: TRBJ1-2
size: -
V: TRBV7-9
D: -
CDR3: CASSLQQGGNYGYTF
DNA: TGTGCCAGCAGCTTACAGCAGGGAGGCAACTATGGCTACACCTTC

J: TRBJ2-1
size: -
V: TRBV19
D: -
CDR3: CASSIGGYEQFF
DNA: TGTGCCAGTAGTATAGGCGGGTATGAGCAGTTCTTC

J: TRBJ2-1
size: -
V: TRBV2
D: TRBD2
CDR3: CASSEGSSGFYNEQFF
DNA: TGTGCCAGCAGTGAGGGATCTAGCGGCTTCTACAATGAGCAGTTCTTC

J: TRBJ2-1
size: -
V: TRBV7-3
D: TRBD2
CDR3: CASSRGTSGINEQFF
DNA: TGTGCCAGCAGCAGGGGGACTAGCGGGATCAATGAGCAGTTCTTC

J: TRBJ2-3
size: -
V: TRBV2
D: -
CDR3: CASSEQGSTDTQYF
DNA: TGTGCCAGCAGTGAGCAGGGGTCGACAGATACGCAGTATTTT

J: TRBJ2-1
size: -
V: TRBV6-5
D: -
CDR3: CASSSDRGGGNEQFF
DNA: TGTGCCAGCAGTTCGGACCGGGGAGGAGGCAATGAGCAGTTCTTC

J: TRBJ1-4
size: once
V: TRBV11-3
D: -
CDR3: CASSFRAMINEKLFF
DNA: TGTGCCAGCAGCTTTAGGGCCATGATTAATGAAAAACTGTTTTTT

J: TRBJ2-1
size: -
V: TRBV19
D: -
CDR3: CASSTTRYNEQFF
DNA: TGTGCCAGTAGTACGACTCGCTACAATGAGCAGTTCTTC

J: TRBJ2-2
size: -
V: TRBV4-1
D: -
CDR3: CASRRTPVGRELFF
DNA: TGCGCCAGCAGGCGAACCCCCGTGGGCCGGGAGCTGTTTTTT

J: TRBJ2-2
size: -
V: TRBV7-6
D: -
CDR3: CASSFPPLGSRPNTGELFF
DNA: TGTGCCAGCAGCTTCCCTCCTCTAGGGTCTAGGCCGAACACCGGGGAGCTGTTTTTT

J: TRBJ2-3
size: -
V: TRBV6-6
D: TRBD2
CDR3: CASARRGAGEADTQYF
DNA: TGTGCCAGCGCCCGTCGTGGCGCGGGAGAGGCAGATACGCAGTATTTT

J: TRBJ1-1
size: -
V: TRBV4-3
D: -
CDR3: CASSQKGANTEAFF
DNA: TGCGCCAGCAGCCAGAAAGGGGCGAACACTGAAGCTTTCTTT

J: TRBJ2-2
size: -
V: TRBV29-1
D: TRBD2
CDR3: CSVAASGSIAELFF
DNA: TGCAGCGTTGCGGCTAGCGGGAGTATTGCGGAGCTGTTTTTT

J: TRBJ1-2
size: -
V: TRBV29-1
D: TRBD1
CDR3: CSVGPRPGTDNYGYTF
DNA: TGCAGCGTTGGCCCCCGTCCCGGGACAGACAACTATGGCTACACCTTC

J: TRBJ1-1
size: -
V: TRBV5-5
D: TRBD1
CDR3: CASSLFVRGRVTEAFF
DNA: TGTGCCAGCAGCTTGTTTGTCAGGGGGCGAGTCACTGAAGCTTTCTTT

J: TRBJ2-2
size: medium-sized
V: TRBV10-2
D: -
CDR3: CASSEHYTGELFF
DNA: TGCGCCAGCAGTGAGCATTATACCGGGGAGCTGTTTTTT

J: TRBJ2-5
size: -
V: TRBV27
D: -
CDR3: CASRTENQETQYF
DNA: TGTGCCAGCAGGACAGAGAACCAAGAGACCCAGTACTTC

J: TRBJ2-2
size: medium-sized
V: TRBV29-1
D: -
CDR3: CSVPTDTGELFF
DNA: TGCAGCGTACCGACAGATACCGGGGAGCTGTTTTTT

J: TRBJ2-5
size: -
V: TRBV10-3
D: -
CDR3: CAISEEPLQETQYF
DNA: TGTGCCATCAGTGAGGAGCCCCTGCAAGAGACCCAGTACTTC

J: TRBJ2-5
size: -
V: TRBV7-2
D: -
CDR3: CASSAWTGEQTQYF
DNA: TGTGCCAGCAGCGCTTGGACTGGTGAACAGACCCAGTACTTC

J: TRBJ1-2
size: -
V: TRBV10-3
D: TRBD1
CDR3: CAISGGRQGEDYGYTF
DNA: TGTGCCATCAGTGGGGGTCGACAGGGGGAGGACTATGGCTACACCTTC

J: TRBJ1-3
size: -
V: TRBV11-2
D: TRBD1
CDR3: CASSPRQGSGNTIYF
DNA: TGTGCCAGCAGCCCCCGACAGGGATCCGGAAACACCATATATTTT

J: TRBJ1-2
size: -
V: TRBV7-8
D: -
CDR3: CASSLVTDPGDGYTF
DNA: TGTGCCAGCAGCTTAGTGACAGACCCAGGGGATGGCTACACCTTC

J: TRBJ2-7
size: -
V: TRBV7-6
D: TRBD1
CDR3: CASGPGTVYEQYF
DNA: TGTGCCAGCGGCCCCGGGACAGTATACGAGCAGTACTTC

J: TRBJ2-1
size: -
V: TRBV18
D: -
CDR3: CASSPTYSYNEQFF
DNA: TGTGCCAGCTCACCAACTTACTCCTACAATGAGCAGTTCTTC

J: TRBJ2-3
size: few
V: TRBV19
D: -
CDR3: CASSTRDTQYF
DNA: TGTGCCAGTAGTACGCGGGATACGCAGTATTTT

J: TRBJ2-5
size: -
V: TRBV18
D: -
CDR3: CASSPPAPRETQYF
DNA: TGTGCCAGCTCACCACCGGCCCCTAGGGAGACCCAGTACTTC

J: TRBJ2-2
size: -
V: TRBV5-4
D: TRBD1
CDR3: CASSSGTRTGNTGELFF
DNA: TGTGCCAGCAGCTCGGGTACGCGGACAGGGAACACCGGGGAGCTGTTTTTT

J: TRBJ1-5
size: few
V: TRBV19
D: TRBD1
CDR3: CASSTEDRGRRPQHF
DNA: TGTGCCAGTAGTACCGAGGACAGGGGGCGTCGGCCCCAGCATTTT

J: TRBJ1-2
size: -
V: TRBV30
D: -
CDR3: CACMDLWTGLNYGYTF
DNA: TGTGCCTGTATGGACCTATGGACCGGTCTTAACTATGGCTACACCTTC

J: TRBJ2-1
size: -
V: TRBV6-6
D: TRBD2
CDR3: CASSLAGGYDNEQFF
DNA: TGTGCCAGCAGTCTAGCGGGGGGCTATGACAATGAGCAGTTCTTC

J: TRBJ1-2
size: -
V: TRBV5-8
D: TRBD1
CDR3: CASRDRGTNYGYTF
DNA: TGTGCCAGCAGAGACAGGGGGACTAACTATGGCTACACCTTC

J: TRBJ1-5
size: -
V: TRBV5-4
D: TRBD1
CDR3: CASSTTGTGGGSNQPQHF
DNA: TGTGCCAGCAGCACGACCGGGACAGGGGGCGGAAGCAATCAGCCCCAGCATTTT

J: TRBJ1-1
size: -
V: TRBV11-3
D: -
CDR3: CASSSRRQGYEAFF
DNA: TGTGCCAGCAGCTCTAGACGGCAAGGTTATGAAGCTTTCTTT

J: TRBJ1-2
size: -
V: TRBV28
D: TRBD1
CDR3: CASSLSGQAYGYTF
DNA: TGTGCCAGCAGTTTATCTGGACAGGCGTATGGCTACACCTTC

J: TRBJ2-3
size: -
V: TRBV19
D: -
CDR3: CASSSRGGGYGSTDTQYF
DNA: TGTGCCAGTAGTTCCCGGGGAGGGGGCTATGGAAGCACAGATACGCAGTATTTT

J: TRBJ1-2
size: once
V: TRBV4-3
D: -
CDR3: CASSQDRGFGRDGYTF
DNA: TGCGCCAGCAGCCAAGATCGAGGGTTTGGGAGAGATGGCTACACCTTC

J: TRBJ2-5
size: -
V: TRBV10-2
D: -
CDR3: CASSDRYRETQYF
DNA: TGCGCCAGCAGTGACCGATATAGGGAGACCCAGTACTTC

J: TRBJ1-3
size: -
V: TRBV7-3
D: -
CDR3: CASSLSGGYGNTIYF
DNA: TGTGCCAGCAGCTTATCCGGAGGGTACGGAAACACCATATATTTT

J: TRBJ1-1
size: -
V: TRBV7-2
D: -
CDR3: CASSLVAGNTEAFF
DNA: TGTGCCAGCAGCTTAGTAGCAGGGAACACTGAAGCTTTCTTT

J: TRBJ2-5
size: -
V: TRBV27
D: -
CDR3: CASSRDRKETQYF
DNA: TGTGCCAGCAGTCGCGATCGGAAAGAGACCCAGTACTTC

J: TRBJ1-1
size: -
V: TRBV11-2
D: -
CDR3: CASSLDINEAFF
DNA: TGTGCCAGCAGCTTAGATATTAATGAAGCTTTCTTT

J: TRBJ2-1
size: -
V: TRBV7-9
D: -
CDR3: CASEGVNNEQFF
DNA: TGTGCCAGCGAGGGTGTTAACAATGAGCAGTTCTTC

J: TRBJ1-2
size: few
V: TRBV6-5
D: -
CDR3: CASSYRPGVDNYGYTF
DNA: TGTGCCAGCAGTTACAGGCCCGGGGTCGATAACTATGGCTACACCTTC

J: TRBJ2-3
size: -
V: TRBV7-3
D: TRBD2
CDR3: CASSKGLAGSDTQYF
DNA: TGTGCCAGCAGCAAGGGACTAGCGGGGTCAGATACGCAGTATTTT

J: TRBJ1-1
size: -
V: TRBV29-1
D: -
CDR3: CSVEGGIKRGTEAFF
DNA: TGCAGCGTTGAAGGGGGCATAAAAAGGGGCACTGAAGCTTTCTTT

J: TRBJ1-1
size: -
V: TRBV6-1
D: -
CDR3: CASSARGPNTEAFF
DNA: TGTGCCAGCAGTGCCAGGGGCCCGAACACTGAAGCTTTCTTT

J: TRBJ2-4
size: -
V: TRBV19
D: TRBD1
CDR3: CASSIADRGLKNIQYF
DNA: TGTGCCAGTAGTATTGCTGACAGGGGGCTCAAAAACATTCAGTACTTC